This T cell receptor beta chain was captured by sequencing in a study of identical twins. Overall study findings and caveats: In monozygotic twins, models underestimated the sharing of out-of-frame TCR alpha. For out-of-frame alpha sequences shared by twins, low generation probability was in excess. Twins' surplus sharing was weaker for beta out-of-frame sequences. Partial confounding of zero-insertion analyses by invariant MAIT and iNKT cells was possible.

From germline, CDR1 is SGHRS and CDR2 YFSETQ. CDR3 size: 17 residues. Trimming took 0 bases from V and 0 from J, leaving 15 bases between them. In this sample, this clonotype turned up a few times. The antigen remains undetermined. TCRdb re-called the 5' RACE reads through MiXCR, storing one row per CDR3 protein. The sample has 700,000 to 950,000 distinct CDR3 sequences, roughly 12% seen once. These same data were also listed under a study on yellow fever vaccine responses in identical twins.

Sequencing used PBMCs. V is TRBV5-1 and J is TRBJ2-5; a possible D gene is TRBD1 (6 bases). The sequence derives from a woman aged 18-29 years in good health. The CDR3 DNA follows: TGCGCCAGCAGCTTGGCAGTGACAGGAATGTACCAAGAGACCCAGTACTTC. It translates to CASSLAVTGMYQETQYF.